This record looks at one T cell receptor beta chain sequence and its context. Only healthy Caucasians were enrolled as donors. This specimen comes from a study of identical twins. Trimming shortened V by 6 bases and J by 7 bases, and 15 bases separated the two germline ends. The CDR3 is made up of 13 amino acids. TCRdb independently ran MiXCR on the 5' RACE reads; one entry per CDR3 protein. The data contain around 220,000 distinct CDR3 sequences, more than 13% of them seen just once; the ten biggest clones take up approximately 9.3%. Sequencing was performed on memory (CD45RO+) T cells sorted from blood. This TCR came from a woman between 18 and 30 years old in good health. This chain links TRBV12-3 or TRBV12-4 with TRBJ1-2, with no clear D. CDR3 in amino acids: CASRTGSRGGYTF. The CDR3 DNA follows: TGTGCCAGCAGAACCGGGAGCCGGGGTGGCTACACCTTC.